These 15 T cell receptor beta chains share one sample of origin, sequenced in a study of blood T cell repertoires in COVID-19. Only in-frame clones appear in the TCRdb table, and some are missing; sequencing was by immunoSEQ multiplex PCR. Here the sample spans approximately 210,000 clones, 80% to 90% being singletons. The sample consisted of PBMCs or T cells enriched from blood (not recorded which). These receptor sequences come from a man aged 25 to 40 in a cohort exposed to, infected with or recovered from COVID-19 (not recorded which).

This clone was seen only once. J is TRBJ2-7 and V is TRBV9, with D hard to call. The V gene's germline CDR1 is SGDLS and CDR2 YYNGEE. Trimming removed 0 bases at V and 0 bases at J, with 10 bases between. CDR3 length: 15 residues. The CDR3 region is CASSVGLASSYEQYF. In DNA, the CDR3 is TGTGCCAGCAGCGTAGGACTCGCAAGCTCCTACGAGCAGTACTTC.

The chain couples TRBV13 to TRBJ2-6; 9 bases fit TRBD1. V gave up 3 bases and J gave up 7 bases; unmatched junction bases: 16. Germline CDR1 PRHDT, CDR2 FYEKMQ (reference sequence). CDR3 length: 19 amino acids. DNA of the CDR3: TGTGCCAGCAGCTTGGGGGAGGGACAGGGAGGTTCAGTCGCCAACGTCCTGACTTTC. This codes for CASSLGEGQGGSVANVLTF.

The CDR3 DNA reads as TGTGCCAGCGGTGGCGGAAACACCATATATTTT. This translates into CASGGGNTIYF. V gene TRBV9 combines with J gene TRBJ1-3; D ambiguous. The germline V and J ends were trimmed by 7 bases and 4 bases, with 6 bases remaining between them. Germline values: CDR1 SGDLS, CDR2 YYNGEE. CDR3 length: 11 residues.

This chain connects TRBV5-1 to TRBJ2-2; the match to TRBD1 covers 10 bases. CDR1 and CDR2 from the germline V gene are SGHRS and YFSETQ. CDR3 size: 16 residues. V lost 4 bases, J lost 2 bases, and 5 bases stayed unmatched. This chain's CDR3 is CASSPGQGVNTGELFF. CDR3 nucleotides: TGCGCCAGCAGCCCAGGACAGGGGGTTAACACCGGGGAGCTGTTTTTT.

This rearrangement joins TRBV5-8 to TRBJ1-3, with TRBD1 identical over 7 bases. Germline V gives CDR1 SGHTS, CDR2 YDEGEE. V shed 0 bases and J 2 bases; nucleotides not matched to a gene: 2. This CDR3 has 15 residues. The CDR3 DNA follows: TGTGCCAGCAGCTTGGTCGGGACAGCTGGAAACACCATATATTTT. It translates to CASSLVGTAGNTIYF.

This chain links TRBV29-1 with TRBJ1-3; D possibly corresponds to TRBD1 (5 bases). The germline V gene has CDR1 SQVTM and CDR2 ANQGSEA. This CDR3 contains 13 residues. V gave up 6 bases and J gave up 3 bases, with 12 bases separating them. CDR3 DNA: TGCAGCGTGAGCCAGGGAATTGGAAACACCATATATTTT. This gives the protein CSVSQGIGNTIYF.

The V gene is TRBV4-1, the J gene TRBJ1-2; 7 nucleotides align to TRBD1. With V trimmed by 0 bases and J by 5 bases, 15 bases remained unmatched. Germline-derived CDR1 and CDR2 are MGHRA and YSYEKL. The CDR3 length is 18 residues. The CDR3 DNA reads as TGCGCCAGCAGCCAAGATTTCGCTTCGGCAGGGGGAAGGTATGGCTACACCTTC. It translates to CASSQDFASAGGRYGYTF.

This chain joins TRBV19 and TRBJ1-2; TRBD1 is a possible D gene (6 bases). CDR1 and CDR2 (germline): LNHDA, SQIVND (reference sequence). This CDR3 has 15 residues. Trimming took off 6 bases at V and 7 bases at J, with 21 bases between the two ends. CDR3 region: CASSFKQGPFVGYTF. The CDR3 bases are TGTGCCAGTAGCTTTAAACAGGGCCCATTTGTTGGCTACACCTTC. The full variable domain, in which reference TRBV19 and TRBJ1-2 provide the parts outside the CDR3, is DGGITQSPKYLFRKEGQNVTLSCEQNLNHDAMYWYRQDPGQGLRLIYYSQIVNDFQKGDIAEGYSVSREKKESFPLTVTSAQKNPTAFYLCASSFKQGPFVGYTFGSGTRLTVV.

This chain uses TRBV7-2 with TRBJ2-3; possible D gene TRBD2, 5 bases. Trimming shortened V by 5 bases and J by 0 bases, and 9 bases separated the two germline ends. Germline CDR1 reads SGHTA; CDR2 reads FQGNSA. The CDR3 is 14 amino acids. The CDR3 protein is CASSEGPSTDTQYF. CDR3 DNA: TGTGCCAGCAGCGAGGGCCCTAGCACAGATACGCAGTATTTT.

The CDR3 spells CASSRDRIFNYGYTF. CDR3 bases: TGTGCCAGCAGCCGAGACAGGATTTTTAACTATGGCTACACCTTC. This chain links TRBV28 with TRBJ1-2; tentative D call: TRBD1 (6 bases). The CDR3 runs 15 residues. Trimming cost V 6 bases and J 1 base, with 15 bases left between them. The germline CDR1 and CDR2 sequences are MDHEN and SYDVKM.

Only one count was recorded for this clone. The rearrangement joins TRBV18 to TRBJ2-5; 8 nucleotides align to TRBD1. Per the germline V gene, CDR1 is KGHSH and CDR2 is LQKENI. CDR3 length equals 13 residues. After removal of 5 bases from V and 5 bases from J, the junction contained 4 bases not matched to a gene. The CDR3 loop is CASSRQGWETQYF. The CDR3 DNA reads as TGTGCCAGCTCAAGACAGGGGTGGGAGACCCAGTACTTC.

The chain joins TRBV4-2 to TRBJ1-1; TRBD1 aligns across 7 bases. In germline, CDR1 is LGHNA, CDR2 YNFKEQ. With 2 bases clipped from V and 1 base from J, the junction kept 4 bases outside the gene matches. The CDR3 has 15 amino acids. The CDR3: CASSQTDRWNTEAFF. Here the CDR3 DNA reads TGTGCCAGCAGCCAAACGGACAGGTGGAACACTGAAGCTTTCTTT.

The J gene is TRBJ1-2, the V gene TRBV9; TRBD1 matches at 7 bases. Germline CDR1 reads SGDLS; CDR2 reads YYNGEE. The CDR3 is made up of 13 amino acids. V lost 4 bases to trimming and J lost 3 bases; unmatched junction nucleotides: 3. The CDR3 loop is CASSRQGHYGYTF. CDR3 coding DNA: TGTGCCAGCAGCAGACAGGGCCACTATGGCTACACCTTC.

V is TRBV3-1 (or the pseudogene TRBV3-2) and J is TRBJ1-4, with 8 nucleotides matching TRBD1. V shed 3 bases, J shed 5 bases, and the junction held 8 bases outside the gene matches. The germline V gene encodes CDR1 LGHDT and CDR2 YNNKEL (reference sequence). This CDR3 spans 16 amino acids. CDR3: CASSQGRTGLNEKLFF. CDR3 nucleotide sequence: TGTGCCAGCAGCCAGGGTAGGACAGGGTTGAATGAAAAACTGTTTTTT.

This clone was recorded a few times. This chain uses TRBV9 with TRBJ2-3; maybe TRBD2 (5 bases). The CDR3 length is 14 residues. Trimming left V 2 bases short and J 2 bases short, with 9 bases between. Germline V gene sequence: CDR1 SGDLS, CDR2 YYNGEE. The CDR3 is CASSVGAPTDTQYF. The CDR3 bases are TGTGCCAGCAGCGTGGGAGCACCCACAGATACGCAGTATTTT. Filled out from reference TRBV9 and TRBJ2-3, the complete variable domain reads DSGVTQTPKHLITATGQRVTLRCSPRSGDLSVYWYQQSLDQGLQFLIQYYNGEERAKGNILERFSAQQFPDLHSELNLSSLELGDSALYFCASSVGAPTDTQYFGPGTRLTVL.